These 23 T cell receptor beta chains originate from one sample sequenced in a study of T cells in Graves' hyperthyroidism and ophthalmopathy. TCR beta CDR3 regions were amplified from RNA. The HTBI primer set drove a first-round RT-PCR of the TCR CDR3. TCRdb used MiXCR to reprocess the multiplex PCR reads, holding one entry per CDR3 protein. The sample has a few hundred thousand distinct CDR3 sequences, 13% to 15% seen once. The source material was blood. The receptors stem from a woman aged 30 to 39 with Graves' ophthalmopathy.

The genes are TRBV4-1 and TRBJ2-5; 10 bases are a match to TRBD1. V trimming: 8 bases; J trimming: 5 bases; junction bases outside the gene matches: 8. The V gene's germline CDR1 is MGHRA and CDR2 YSYEKL. This CDR3 comprises 14 residues. CDR3 nucleotide sequence: TGCGCCAGCTCCCGGGACAGGGGATCCGAGACCCAGTACTTC. This encodes CASSRDRGSETQYF.

Many counts were recorded for this clonotype. This chain joins TRBV28 and TRBJ1-2; no reliable D call. Germline assignment: CDR1 MDHEN and CDR2 SYDVKM. The CDR3 is made up of 14 amino acids. V was shortened by 5 bases and J by 4 bases, with 14 bases between the two germline ends. The CDR3, as DNA: TGTGCCAGCAGTGTACGTGTCCGAGCCTATGGCTACACCTTC. Translation: CASSVRVRAYGYTF.

This clonotype was observed at least ten times. The chain joins TRBV24-1 to TRBJ2-5, with D possibly being TRBD1 or TRBD2 (6 bases each). Between the trimmed V and J ends, which lost 2 bases and 2 bases, there was a span of 14 bases. This CDR3 has 16 residues. Germline V CDR1 and CDR2: KGHDR, SFDVKD. The CDR3 DNA follows: TGTGCCACCAGTGATTACAGGAGGAGGGGGCAAGAGACCCAGTACTTC. Translating it yields CATSDYRRRGQETQYF.

This clonotype was counted only a few times. The chain employs TRBV10-3 and TRBJ2-3, with TRBD2 identical over 15 bases. V trimming: 10 bases; J trimming: 2 bases; junction bases outside the gene matches: 4. The CDR3 extends over 15 amino acids. Germline CDR1 is ENHRY and CDR2 is SYGVKD. The CDR3 sequence is CATGTSGGSTDTQYF. In DNA form, the CDR3 reads TGTGCCACCGGGACTAGCGGGGGGTCCACAGATACGCAGTATTTT.

This clonotype appeared many times. The chain combines TRBV20-1 with TRBJ2-5; 11 nucleotides line up with TRBD2. The ends lost 4 bases at V and 1 base at J; junction bases unmatched: 5. The germline V gene encodes CDR1 DFQATT and CDR2 SNEGSKA (reference sequence). This CDR3 comprises 15 residues. The CDR3 protein is CSAISTSGAQETQYF. DNA for the CDR3: TGCAGTGCTATCTCGACTAGCGGGGCCCAAGAGACCCAGTACTTC.

This clonotype was observed many times. The V gene is TRBV13, the J gene TRBJ1-1; D not certain. This CDR3 region has 12 residues. The germline V gene encodes CDR1 PRHDT and CDR2 FYEKMQ (reference sequence). Trimming removed 2 bases from V and 3 bases from J, with 4 bases in between. CDR3: CASSLWDTEAFF. DNA of the CDR3: TGTGCCAGCAGCTTATGGGACACTGAAGCTTTCTTT.

The chain combines TRBV12-3 or TRBV12-4 with TRBJ2-7, with D unclear. The CDR3 extends over 14 amino acids. V lost 3 bases, J lost 0 bases, and 9 bases lay in between. The CDR3 coding sequence is TGTGCCAGCAGTTTGGATCTGGGCTCCTACGAGCAGTACTTC. This codes for CASSLDLGSYEQYF.

This chain joins TRBV20-1 and TRBJ2-7, with D possibly TRBD1 on 6 matching bases. The V gene lost 1 base and the J gene lost 4 bases, with 11 bases spanning the gap. CDR1 and CDR2 (germline): DFQATT, SNEGSKA (reference sequence). The CDR3 has 13 amino acids. The CDR3 sequence: CSARADSPYEQYF. CDR3 in DNA: TGCAGTGCTAGAGCGGACAGCCCATACGAGCAGTACTTC.

The chain has TRBV30 and TRBJ1-1; a weak D match, TRBD1 (6 bases). The V gene lost 0 bases and the J gene lost 6 bases, with 8 bases spanning the gap. Germline CDR1 reads GTSNPN; CDR2 reads SVGIG (reference sequence). The CDR3 runs 12 residues. CDR3 bases: TGTGCCTGGAGTGTAGGGGGTCCTGAAGCTTTCTTT. Translated: CAWSVGGPEAFF.

Ten or more counts support this clonotype. This chain joins TRBV7-3 and TRBJ2-3; D is ambiguous. CDR3 length equals 13 residues. Per the germline V gene, CDR1 is SGHTA and CDR2 is FQGTGA. The V and J ends lost 5 bases and 0 bases respectively, with 6 bases between them. CDR3 in DNA: TGTGCCAGCAGCCTATGGAGCACAGATACGCAGTATTTT. The encoded protein is CASSLWSTDTQYF.

The sample holds many counts of this clonotype. The chain recombines TRBV10-3 with TRBJ2-7; 7 bases map to TRBD1. The J segment lost 1 base and the V segment lost 6 bases, leaving 9 bases of the junction unmatched. CDR1 ENHRY and CDR2 SYGVKD come from the germline V gene. CDR3 length: 15 amino acids. The CDR3 spells CAIRKPTGFSYEQYF. Here the CDR3 DNA reads TGTGCCATCAGGAAACCGACAGGGTTTTCCTACGAGCAGTACTTC.

The genes are TRBV12-3 or TRBV12-4 and TRBJ2-7; 9 bases are a match to TRBD1. The V segment lost 2 bases and the J segment 5 bases; nucleotides outside the gene matches: 7. The CDR3 is made up of 15 amino acids. Here the CDR3 reads CASSLIGTGNDEQYF. The CDR3 coding sequence is TGTGCCAGCAGTTTAATCGGGACAGGGAACGACGAGCAGTACTTC.

This clonotype was observed at least ten times. This sequence joins TRBV12-3 or TRBV12-4 and TRBJ2-7; a weak D match, TRBD2 (7 bases). The length of the CDR3 is 15 residues. The V end was cut by 7 bases, the J end by 3 bases, with 19 bases between. The CDR3 sequence is CASTAGRGDLYEQYF. CDR3 nucleotide sequence: TGTGCCAGCACCGCAGGGAGGGGGGACCTCTACGAGCAGTACTTC.

The table lists this clonotype with many counts. The V and J genes are TRBV20-1 and TRBJ1-2, with 9 bases fitting TRBD1. The germline V gene has CDR1 DFQATT and CDR2 SNEGSKA (reference sequence). Germline trimming cut 5 bases from V and 6 bases from J; bases unmatched to any gene: 7. The CDR3 is made up of 13 amino acids. The CDR3 protein is CSADGQGIDGYTF. DNA of the CDR3: TGCAGTGCTGACGGACAGGGGATCGATGGCTACACCTTC.

This clonotype was counted between two and nine times. The chain uses TRBV6-1 and TRBJ2-2, with D possibly matching TRBD2 (6 bases). This CDR3 spans 16 amino acids. Germline-derived CDR1 and CDR2 are MNHNS and SASEGT. Trimming pared 7 bases from V and 2 bases from J, leaving 17 bases between. The CDR3 nucleotides read TGTGCCAGCAAGGACCGACCGGGAGACAACACCGGGGAGCTGTTTTTT. Translating gives CASKDRPGDNTGELFF.

This clonotype was observed many times. The chain links TRBV5-6 to TRBJ1-4, with TRBD1 identical over 8 bases. The J segment lost 0 bases and the V segment lost 4 bases, leaving 5 bases of the junction unmatched. Looked up from germline, CDR1 is SGHDT and CDR2 is YYEEEE. This CDR3 is 16 amino acids long. The CDR3 loop reads CASSPGQGATNEKLFF. The CDR3 bases are TGTGCCAGCAGCCCAGGACAGGGTGCAACTAATGAAAAACTGTTTTTT.

The J gene is TRBJ2-3, the V gene TRBV3-1, with 9 bases matching TRBD1. This CDR3 comprises 15 residues. V gave up 2 bases and J gave up 2 bases; unmatched junction bases: 2. From germline, CDR1 is LGHDT and CDR2 YNNKEL (reference sequence). This CDR3 reads CASSQQQGATDTQYF. In DNA, the CDR3 is TGTGCCAGCAGCCAACAACAGGGGGCCACAGATACGCAGTATTTT.

This clonotype was recorded at least ten times. The chain couples TRBV5-6 to TRBJ1-1; D is unresolved. The germline CDR1 and CDR2 sequences are SGHDT and YYEEEE. The CDR3 spans 15 residues. V dropped 1 base and J dropped 4 bases, with 14 bases sitting between them. The CDR3 DNA reads TGTGCCAGCAGCTTGAGAGGAGGCGTTGGCACTGAAGCTTTCTTT. Translated, it gives CASSLRGGVGTEAFF. Based on the CDR3 plus reference TRBV5-6 and TRBJ1-1, the full variable domain is DAGVTQSPTHLIKTRGQQVTLRCSPKSGHDTVSWYQQALGQGPQFIFQYYEEEERQRGNFPDRFSGHQFPNYSSELNVNALLLGDSALYLCASSLRGGVGTEAFFGQGTRLTVV.

The rearrangement links TRBV6-5 to TRBJ1-3; D is unclear. Germline V gene lookup returns CDR1 MNHEY and CDR2 SVGAGI. This CDR3 spans 13 amino acids. Trimming cost V 0 bases and J 4 bases, with 4 bases left between them. CDR3 bases: TGTGCCAGCAGTTACTCGACAGGAAACACCATATATTTT. It encodes CASSYSTGNTIYF.

This clonotype was detected many times. V usage is TRBV7-6 and J usage is TRBJ1-1; a possible D gene is TRBD1 (6 bases). In germline, CDR1 is SGHVS, CDR2 FNYEAQ. The CDR3 runs to 12 residues. With 5 bases removed from V and 3 bases from J, the gap between germline ends came to 7 bases. CDR3 amino acids: CASSAGDTEAFF. The DNA for the CDR3 is TGTGCCAGCAGCGCAGGGGACACTGAAGCTTTCTTT.

Concerning this clonotype: Since a much larger clone is just one base distant, this may be a read error. V usage is TRBV6-1 and J usage is TRBJ2-3; TRBD1 matches at 8 bases. The ends lost 3 bases at V and 2 bases at J; junction bases unmatched: 10. Germline CDR1 is MNHNS and CDR2 is SASEGT. The CDR3 has 17 residues. CDR3 in amino acids: CASSDRGLGGATDTQYF. The CDR3 DNA is TGTGCCAGCAGTGACAGGGGGCTCGGTGGGGCCACAGATACGCAGTATTTT.

This clonotype was counted only a few times. The chain joins TRBV20-1 to TRBJ2-5; 7 bases are shared with TRBD2. The CDR3 is 11 residues long. V gave up 5 bases and J gave up 7 bases; unmatched junction bases: 4. Germline V gene data show CDR1 as DFQATT and CDR2 as SNEGSKA (reference sequence). The CDR3 DNA reads TGCAGTGCTCTTGGGGGGGGGACCCAGTACTTC. Amino acid sequence: CSALGGGTQYF.

This clonotype was counted at least ten times. This chain joins TRBV7-2 and TRBJ2-3, with D perhaps matching TRBD1 (6 bases). CDR1 and CDR2 from the germline V gene are SGHTA and FQGNSA. The germline V and J ends were trimmed by 2 bases and 4 bases, with 16 bases remaining between them. CDR3 length equals 16 residues. The CDR3 here is CASSLRTVKGADTQYF. DNA for the CDR3: TGTGCCAGCAGCTTACGTACCGTGAAGGGGGCAGATACGCAGTATTTT.